The 20 T cell receptor beta chains in this list originate from one sample, sequenced in a study of identical twins. Via MiXCR, TCRdb re-called the 5' RACE reads, giving one row per CDR3 protein. Of about 720,000 distinct CDR3 sequences listed, 15% to 20% are singletons. The same data also contributed to another study, on T cells expressing NK-cell markers.

Material: PBMCs. The origin of the receptors is a woman younger than 35 in good health.

The chain is built from TRBV6-2 or TRBV6-3 and TRBJ2-1; D is unclear. Trimming left V 0 bases short and J 8 bases short, with 14 bases between. The CDR3 extends over 15 amino acids. The germline CDR1 and CDR2 sequences are MNHEY and SVGEGT. CDR3 in amino acids: CASSYSLGSADEQFF. The CDR3 coding sequence is TGTGCCAGCAGTTACTCCCTTGGGTCCGCGGATGAGCAGTTCTTC.

CDR3 sequence reads: CASSPRRDKYGYTF. The CDR3 DNA is TGTGCCAGCAGCCCGAGAAGGGACAAGTATGGCTACACCTTC. The chain couples TRBV2 to TRBJ1-2, with D maybe TRBD1 (6 bases). Germline V gene sequence: CDR1 SNHLY, CDR2 FYNNEI. The CDR3 has 14 residues. Trimming cost V 6 bases and J 5 bases, with 16 bases left between them.

A remark on this clonotype: The junction and the germline gene differ at one end; a read error may be behind it. V usage is TRBV20-1 and J usage is TRBJ2-5, with D hard to call. Germline CDR1 DFQATT, CDR2 SNEGSKA (reference sequence). The CDR3 has 12 residues. The CDR3 nucleotides are TGCGGTGCCAGAGAGTACCAAGAGACCCAGTACTTC. It specifies CGAREYQETQYF.

This clonotype showed up just a few times. The V gene is TRBV14, the J gene TRBJ2-1; D remains ambiguous. The CDR3 runs to 12 residues. Trimming shortened V by 4 bases and J by 5 bases, and 6 bases separated the two germline ends. Germline V gene lookup returns CDR1 SGHDN and CDR2 FVKESK. The DNA for the CDR3 is TGTGCCAGCAGCCTGCCTGACAATGAGCAGTTCTTC. The encoded protein is CASSLPDNEQFF.

This chain links TRBV20-1 with TRBJ2-5; maybe TRBD2 (6 bases). The CDR3 totals 13 residues. Per the germline V gene, CDR1 is DFQATT and CDR2 is SNEGSKA (reference sequence). This CDR3 reads CSVETPGGETQYF. The CDR3 nucleotides read TGCAGCGTTGAGACTCCCGGAGGGGAGACCCAGTACTTC.

This clonotype was seen a handful of times. The chain carries TRBV10-3 and TRBJ2-7; the D gene is possibly TRBD2 (5 bases). The CDR3 is made up of 15 amino acids. Trimming shortened V by 0 bases and J by 4 bases, and 13 bases separated the two germline ends. Germline lookup yields CDR1 ENHRY and CDR2 SYGVKD. The CDR3 spells CAISESVGVVYEQYF. DNA for the CDR3: TGTGCCATCAGTGAGTCAGTCGGGGTCGTGTACGAGCAGTACTTC.

The J gene is TRBJ1-1, the V gene TRBV6-2 or TRBV6-3; a possible D gene is TRBD1 (5 bases). CDR3 length equals 14 residues. The germline CDR1 and CDR2 sequences are MNHEY and SVGEGT. V was pared by 1 base and J by 4 bases, with 10 bases between. Here the CDR3 reads CASSYFSQGTEAFF. The CDR3 coding sequence is TGTGCCAGCAGTTACTTTTCGCAGGGCACTGAAGCTTTCTTT.

This clonotype was counted between two and nine times. J is TRBJ1-5 and V is TRBV6-1; D remains ambiguous. This CDR3 has 14 residues. The V and J ends lost 2 bases and 4 bases respectively, with 9 bases between them. Germline V gives CDR1 MNHNS, CDR2 SASEGT. The chain's CDR3 is CASSEHLANQPQHF. The CDR3, as DNA: TGTGCCAGCAGTGAACATCTCGCGAATCAGCCCCAGCATTTT.

This clonotype has just a few counts. The CDR3 DNA reads as TGCAGTGCTAGAGATGCCGGACAGGGTGGAGGGGAGACCCAGTACTTC. This sequence encodes CSARDAGQGGGETQYF. The chain links TRBV20-1 to TRBJ2-5, with 8 nucleotides matching TRBD1. From germline, CDR1 is DFQATT and CDR2 SNEGSKA (reference sequence). This CDR3 contains 16 residues. J lost 5 bases, V lost 0 bases, and 11 bases had no gene match.

The sample holds a few counts of this clonotype. The chain employs TRBV3-1 and TRBJ2-7; TRBD2 might be the D (6 bases). Trimming took off 8 bases at V and 1 base at J, with 15 bases between the two ends. The CDR3 extends over 14 amino acids. Germline CDR1 is LGHDT and CDR2 is YNNKEL (reference sequence). The CDR3 sequence: CASRGKDASYEQYF. CDR3 DNA: TGTGCCAGCCGGGGGAAAGACGCGTCCTACGAGCAGTACTTC.

The table lists this clonotype with a few counts. In DNA form, the CDR3 reads TGTGCCAGCAGCGTAGGACTAGCGGGGGGACTACAAGAGACCCAGTACTTC. Translation gives CASSVGLAGGLQETQYF. This chain links TRBV9 with TRBJ2-5, with TRBD2 matching over 13 bases. Looked up from germline, CDR1 is SGDLS and CDR2 is YYNGEE. With 0 bases clipped from V and 2 bases from J, the junction kept 4 bases outside the gene matches. The CDR3 contains 17 residues.

The chain has TRBV12-3 or TRBV12-4 and TRBJ2-5; 12 bases fit TRBD1. The CDR3 extends over 15 amino acids. The V gene end was trimmed by 6 bases and the J gene end by 4 bases; junction bases not matched to a gene: 6. The chain's CDR3 is CASRTGTGGGETQYF. In nucleotides, the CDR3 is TGTGCCAGCAGAACCGGGACAGGGGGCGGAGAGACCCAGTACTTC.

This clonotype was picked up a small number of times. The rearrangement links TRBV12-3 or TRBV12-4 to TRBJ2-1, with TRBD2 matching 11 bases. There are 14 residues in the CDR3. J lost 4 bases, V lost 8 bases, and 4 bases had no gene match. As DNA, the CDR3 is TGTGCCAGCGGCTGGACTAGCGGGTACAATGAGCAGTTCTTC. Residues: CASGWTSGYNEQFF.

This clonotype occurred many times. The chain has TRBV12-3 or TRBV12-4 and TRBJ2-1; no reliable D call. The V end lost 5 bases, the J end lost 8 bases, and 7 bases lay between the germline ends. The CDR3 covers 11 residues. The CDR3 coding sequence is TGTGCCAGCAGTATGGGCCATGAGCAGTTCTTC. It is translated as CASSMGHEQFF.

V gene TRBV12-3 or TRBV12-4 combines with J gene TRBJ2-2; 9 bases match TRBD2. V was pared by 6 bases and J by 6 bases, with 8 bases of the junction left unmatched. The CDR3 spans 15 residues. In DNA form, the CDR3 reads TGTGCCAGCAGGGCAGCGGGGGGCCTGCCCGGGGAGCTGTTTTTT. Its protein is CASRAAGGLPGELFF.

The chain carries TRBV7-6 and TRBJ2-1; a weak D match, TRBD2 (5 bases). The CDR3 has 15 amino acids. V lost 3 bases and J 4 bases, leaving 13 bases between the germline ends. Germline V gives CDR1 SGHVS, CDR2 FNYEAQ. CDR3 in DNA: TGTGCCAGCAGCTTGTTCTCACGGGGTTACAATGAGCAGTTCTTC. Protein product: CASSLFSRGYNEQFF. Filled out from reference TRBV7-6 and TRBJ2-1, the complete variable domain reads GAGVSQSPRYKVTKRGQDVALRCDPISGHVSLYWYRQALGQGPEFLTYFNYEAQQDKSGLPNDRFSAERPEGSISTLTIQRTEQRDSAMYRCASSLFSRGYNEQFFGPGTRLTVL.

This clonotype turned up a few times. The CDR3 spells CASRSLAGRWAEQFF. CDR3 sequence (DNA): TGCGCCAGCAGGAGCCTAGCGGGAAGATGGGCTGAGCAGTTCTTC. This chain connects TRBV5-1 to TRBJ2-1; 9 nucleotides match TRBD2. V was pared by 5 bases and J by 9 bases, with 12 bases of the junction left unmatched. Looked up from germline, CDR1 is SGHRS and CDR2 is YFSETQ. The CDR3 is 15 amino acids.

The V and J genes are TRBV25-1 and TRBJ2-2; D possibly uses TRBD1 or TRBD2 (7 bases each). V lost 0 bases and J lost 6, with 26 bases in between. Germline CDR1 reads MGHDK; CDR2 reads SYGVNS. The CDR3 runs 20 residues. CDR3 bases: TGTGCCAGCAGTGAATACGGGAGGCAGGGGGGATACCAATGGTCCGGGGAGCTGTTTTTT. Translated: CASSEYGRQGGYQWSGELFF.

The V gene is TRBV18, the J gene TRBJ2-5; perhaps D is TRBD1 or TRBD2 (5 bases each). This CDR3 is 15 amino acids long. Germline lookup yields CDR1 KGHSH and CDR2 LQKENI. Trimming stripped 0 bases from V and 7 bases from J, with 15 bases between. The CDR3, as DNA: TGTGCCAGCTCACCACCGTTGGGGGAAGGGGCGACCCAGTACTTC. Protein sequence: CASSPPLGEGATQYF. Full variable domain (outside the CDR3, taken from reference TRBV18 and TRBJ2-5): NAGVMQNPRHLVRRRGQEARLRCSPMKGHSHVYWYRQLPEEGLKFMVYLQKENIIDESGMPKERFSAEFPKEGPSILRIQQVVRGDSAAYFCASSPPLGEGATQYFGPGTRLLVL.

The CDR3 is CASSLVSGRNTEAFF. CDR3 coding DNA: TGTGCCAGCAGCTTAGTCTCCGGCAGGAACACTGAAGCTTTCTTT. This chain connects TRBV7-9 to TRBJ1-1; no firm D call. The CDR3 length is 15 residues. V lost 1 base, J lost 1 base, and 10 bases lay in between. In germline, CDR1 is SEHNR, CDR2 FQNEAQ (reference sequence).